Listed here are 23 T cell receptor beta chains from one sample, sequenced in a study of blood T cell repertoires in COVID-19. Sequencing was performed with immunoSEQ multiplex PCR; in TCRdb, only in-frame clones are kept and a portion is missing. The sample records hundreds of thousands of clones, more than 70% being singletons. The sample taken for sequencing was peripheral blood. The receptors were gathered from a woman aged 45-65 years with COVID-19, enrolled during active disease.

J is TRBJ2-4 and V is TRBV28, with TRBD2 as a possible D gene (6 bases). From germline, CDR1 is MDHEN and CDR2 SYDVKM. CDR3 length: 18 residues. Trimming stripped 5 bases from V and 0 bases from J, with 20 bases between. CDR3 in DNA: TGTGCCAGCAGTCCAGCGGGCCGACCCGGATTAGCCAAAAACATTCAGTACTTC. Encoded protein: CASSPAGRPGLAKNIQYF. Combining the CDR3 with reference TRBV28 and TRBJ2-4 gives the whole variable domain DVKVTQSSRYLVKRTGEKVFLECVQDMDHENMFWYRQDPGLGLRLIYFSYDVKMKEKGDIPEGYSVSREKKERFSLILESASTNQTSMYLCASSPAGRPGLAKNIQYFGAGTRLSVL.

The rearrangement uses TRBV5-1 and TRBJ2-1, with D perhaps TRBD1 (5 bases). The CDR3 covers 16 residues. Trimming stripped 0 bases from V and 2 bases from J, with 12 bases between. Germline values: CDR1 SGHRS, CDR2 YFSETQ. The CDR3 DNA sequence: TGCGCCAGCAGCTTGGCATTGGGGCCTACCTACAATGAGCAGTTCTTC. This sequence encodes CASSLALGPTYNEQFF. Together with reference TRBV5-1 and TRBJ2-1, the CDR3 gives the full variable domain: KAGVTQTPRYLIKTRGQQVTLSCSPISGHRSVSWYQQTPGQGLQFLFEYFSETQRNKGNFPGRFSGRQFSNSRSEMNVSTLELGDSALYLCASSLALGPTYNEQFFGPGTRLTVL.

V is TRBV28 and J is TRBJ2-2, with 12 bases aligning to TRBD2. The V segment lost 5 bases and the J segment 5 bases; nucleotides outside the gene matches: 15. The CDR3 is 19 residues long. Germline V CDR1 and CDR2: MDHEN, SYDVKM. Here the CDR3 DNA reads TGTGCCAGCAGTCCCCGTGCGACTAGCGGGGGAGGTTGGACCGGGGAGCTGTTTTTT. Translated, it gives CASSPRATSGGGWTGELFF.

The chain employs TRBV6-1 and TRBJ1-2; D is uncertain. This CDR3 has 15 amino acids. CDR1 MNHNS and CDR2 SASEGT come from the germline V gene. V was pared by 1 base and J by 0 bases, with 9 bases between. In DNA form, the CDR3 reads TGTGCCAGCAGTGAAGTAGCTGCAGCTAACTATGGCTACACCTTC. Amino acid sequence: CASSEVAAANYGYTF.

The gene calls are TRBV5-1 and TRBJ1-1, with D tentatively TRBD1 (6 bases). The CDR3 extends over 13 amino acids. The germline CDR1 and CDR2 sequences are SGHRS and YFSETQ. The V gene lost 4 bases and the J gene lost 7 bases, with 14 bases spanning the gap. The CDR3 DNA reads TGCGCCAGCAGCGCGCGGACAGAGGGTGAAGCTTTCTTT. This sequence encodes CASSARTEGEAFF. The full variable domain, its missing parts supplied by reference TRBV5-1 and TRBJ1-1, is KAGVTQTPRYLIKTRGQQVTLSCSPISGHRSVSWYQQTPGQGLQFLFEYFSETQRNKGNFPGRFSGRQFSNSRSEMNVSTLELGDSALYLCASSARTEGEAFFGQGTRLTVV.

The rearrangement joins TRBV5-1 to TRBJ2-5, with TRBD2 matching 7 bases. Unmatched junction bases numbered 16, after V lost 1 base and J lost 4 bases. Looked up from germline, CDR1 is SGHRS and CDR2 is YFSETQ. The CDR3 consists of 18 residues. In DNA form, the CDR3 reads TGCGCCAGCAGCTTGCATGTCAGGGAAGGGAGGGTGGTAGAGACCCAGTACTTC. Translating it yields CASSLHVREGRVVETQYF.

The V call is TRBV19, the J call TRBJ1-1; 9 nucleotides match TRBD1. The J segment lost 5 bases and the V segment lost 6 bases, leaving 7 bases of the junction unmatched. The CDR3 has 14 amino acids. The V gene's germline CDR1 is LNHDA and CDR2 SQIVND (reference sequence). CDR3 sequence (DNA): TGTGCCAGTAGCGTACAGGGGGCAAGGACTGAAGCTTTCTTT. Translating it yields CASSVQGARTEAFF.

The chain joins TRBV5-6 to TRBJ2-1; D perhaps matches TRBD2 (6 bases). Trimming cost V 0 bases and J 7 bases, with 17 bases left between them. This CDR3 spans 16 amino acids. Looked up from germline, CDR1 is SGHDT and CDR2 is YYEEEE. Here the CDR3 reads CASSLAGGEMRNEQFF. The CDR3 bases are TGTGCCAGCAGCTTGGCCGGAGGGGAAATGCGGAATGAGCAGTTCTTC.

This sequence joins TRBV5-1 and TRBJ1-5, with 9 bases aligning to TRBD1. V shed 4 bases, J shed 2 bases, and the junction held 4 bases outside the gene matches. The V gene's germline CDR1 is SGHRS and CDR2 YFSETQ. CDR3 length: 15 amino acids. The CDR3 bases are TGCGCCAGCAGCACGACAGGGGGAGGCAATCAGCCCCAGCATTTT. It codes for CASSTTGGGNQPQHF. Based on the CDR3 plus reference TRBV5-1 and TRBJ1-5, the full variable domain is KAGVTQTPRYLIKTRGQQVTLSCSPISGHRSVSWYQQTPGQGLQFLFEYFSETQRNKGNFPGRFSGRQFSNSRSEMNVSTLELGDSALYLCASSTTGGGNQPQHFGDGTRLSIL.

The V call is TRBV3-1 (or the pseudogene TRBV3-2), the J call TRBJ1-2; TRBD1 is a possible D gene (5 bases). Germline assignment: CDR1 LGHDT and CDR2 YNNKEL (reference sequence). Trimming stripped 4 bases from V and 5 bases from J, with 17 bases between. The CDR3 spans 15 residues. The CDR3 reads CASSPGPARDYGYTF. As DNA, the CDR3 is TGTGCCAGCAGCCCAGGCCCAGCCAGGGATTATGGCTACACCTTC.

The DNA for the CDR3 is TGTGCCAGCATTCCCAGGCCCGGAAACACTGAAGCTTTCTTT. Translating gives CASIPRPGNTEAFF. This chain connects TRBV6-6 to TRBJ1-1; D is uncertain. The CDR3 spans 14 residues. Germline CDR1 is MNHNY and CDR2 is SVGAGI (reference sequence). V dropped 7 bases and J dropped 2 bases, with 14 bases sitting between them.

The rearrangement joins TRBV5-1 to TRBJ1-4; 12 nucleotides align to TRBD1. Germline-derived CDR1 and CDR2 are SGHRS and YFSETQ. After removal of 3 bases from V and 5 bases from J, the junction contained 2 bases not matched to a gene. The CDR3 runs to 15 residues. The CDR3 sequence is CASSSGTGGNEKLFF. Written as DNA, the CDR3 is TGCGCCAGCAGCTCCGGGACAGGGGGCAATGAAAAACTGTTTTTT.

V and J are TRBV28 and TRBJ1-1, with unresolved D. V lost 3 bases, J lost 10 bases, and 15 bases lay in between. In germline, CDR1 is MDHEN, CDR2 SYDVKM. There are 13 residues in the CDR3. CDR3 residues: CASSLLREDGAFF. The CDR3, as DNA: TGTGCCAGCAGTTTGTTGCGGGAGGACGGAGCTTTCTTT.

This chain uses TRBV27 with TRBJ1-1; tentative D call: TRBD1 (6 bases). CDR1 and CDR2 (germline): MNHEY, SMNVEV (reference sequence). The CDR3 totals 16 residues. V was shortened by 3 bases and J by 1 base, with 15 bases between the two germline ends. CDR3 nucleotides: TGTGCCAGCAGTTTTATCCCCGGGACAAGGAACACTGAAGCTTTCTTT. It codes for CASSFIPGTRNTEAFF.

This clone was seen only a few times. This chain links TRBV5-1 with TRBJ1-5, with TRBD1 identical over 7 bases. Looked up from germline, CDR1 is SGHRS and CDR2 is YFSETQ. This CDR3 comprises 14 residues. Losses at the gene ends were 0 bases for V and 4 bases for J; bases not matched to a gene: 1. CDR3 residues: CASSLGRGNQPQHF. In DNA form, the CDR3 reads TGCGCCAGCAGCTTGGGCAGGGGGAATCAGCCCCAGCATTTT.

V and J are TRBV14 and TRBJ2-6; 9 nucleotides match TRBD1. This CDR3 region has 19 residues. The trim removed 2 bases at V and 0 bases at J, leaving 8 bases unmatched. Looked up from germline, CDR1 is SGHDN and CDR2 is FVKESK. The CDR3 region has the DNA TGTGCCAGCAGCCAACCCCGGGACAGGGCCCCCTCTGGGGCCAACGTCCTGACTTTC. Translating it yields CASSQPRDRAPSGANVLTF.

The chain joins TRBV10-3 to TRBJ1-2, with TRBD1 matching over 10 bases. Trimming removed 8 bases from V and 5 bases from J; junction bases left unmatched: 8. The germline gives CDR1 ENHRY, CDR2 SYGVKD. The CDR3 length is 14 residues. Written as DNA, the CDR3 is TGTGCCATCGGGGGGGACAGGGGAGAATATGGCTACACCTTC. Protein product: CAIGGDRGEYGYTF.

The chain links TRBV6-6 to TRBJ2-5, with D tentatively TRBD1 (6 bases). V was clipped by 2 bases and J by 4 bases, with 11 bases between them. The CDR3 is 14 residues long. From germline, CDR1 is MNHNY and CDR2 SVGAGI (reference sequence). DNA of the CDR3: TGTGCCAGCAGTTACGGGGGCGGACCAGAGACCCAGTACTTC. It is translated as CASSYGGGPETQYF.

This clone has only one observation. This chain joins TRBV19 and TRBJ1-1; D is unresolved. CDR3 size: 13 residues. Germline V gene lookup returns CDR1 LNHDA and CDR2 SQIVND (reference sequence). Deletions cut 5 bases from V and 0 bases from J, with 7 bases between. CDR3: CASSEGLNTEAFF. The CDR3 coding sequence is TGTGCCAGTAGTGAGGGTCTGAACACTGAAGCTTTCTTT.

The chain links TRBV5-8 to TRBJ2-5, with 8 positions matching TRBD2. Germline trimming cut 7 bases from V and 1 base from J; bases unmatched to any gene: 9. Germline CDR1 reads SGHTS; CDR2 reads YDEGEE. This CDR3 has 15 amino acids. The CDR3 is CASGASGWGQETQYF. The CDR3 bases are TGTGCCAGCGGGGCTAGCGGGTGGGGCCAAGAGACCCAGTACTTC. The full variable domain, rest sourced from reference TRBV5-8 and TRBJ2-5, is EAGVTQSPTHLIKTRGQQATLRCSPISGHTSVYWYQQALGLGLQFLLWYDEGEERNRGNFPPRFSGRQFPNYSSELNVNALELEDSALYLCASGASGWGQETQYFGPGTRLLVL.

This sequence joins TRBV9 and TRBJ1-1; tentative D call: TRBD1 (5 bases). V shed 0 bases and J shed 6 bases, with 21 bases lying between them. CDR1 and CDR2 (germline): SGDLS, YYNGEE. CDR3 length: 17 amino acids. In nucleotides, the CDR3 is TGTGCCAGCAGCGTAGTTTCGGTAGGGGAAATCGGCGCTGAAGCTTTCTTT. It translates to CASSVVSVGEIGAEAFF.

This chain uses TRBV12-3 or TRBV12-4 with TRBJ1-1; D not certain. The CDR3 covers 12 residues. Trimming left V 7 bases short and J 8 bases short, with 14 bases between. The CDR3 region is CASTWRGGEAFF. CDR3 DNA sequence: TGTGCCAGCACCTGGCGGGGAGGGGAAGCTTTCTTT.

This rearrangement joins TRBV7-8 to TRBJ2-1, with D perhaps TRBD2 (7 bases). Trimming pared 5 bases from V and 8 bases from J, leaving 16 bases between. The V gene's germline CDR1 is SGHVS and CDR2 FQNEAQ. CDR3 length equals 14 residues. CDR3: CASSHSRGGHEQFF. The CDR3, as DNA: TGTGCCAGCAGCCATAGCCGCGGGGGCCATGAGCAGTTCTTC.